This record looks at one T cell receptor (beta chain) sequence and its context. Its antigen is currently unknown. Use of 60 Vbeta and 13 Jbeta primers characterized the PCR. Data came from immunoSEQ multiplex PCR; TCRdb stores just in-frame clones and leaves some out. The table has approximately 41,000 clones, over 70% seen once. This sample is part of a study of cytomegalovirus exposure and HLA in healthy donors. Study-wide results and limits: Rates of TCR association differed by HLA locus in a later analysis, with DRB1 highest and HLA-C lowest.

The V gene lost 5 bases and the J gene lost 8 bases, with 13 bases spanning the gap. Germline lookup yields CDR1 SEHNR and CDR2 FQNEAQ (reference sequence). CDR3 size: 13 residues. The sample was PBMCs. This chain uses TRBV7-9 with TRBJ2-1, with D maybe TRBD2 (5 bases). The source is a man aged 50-60 years in good health and CMV-seronegative. The chain's CDR3 is CASSHERVYEQFF. For the CDR3, the DNA is TGTGCCAGCAGCCATGAGAGGGTTTATGAGCAGTTCTTC.